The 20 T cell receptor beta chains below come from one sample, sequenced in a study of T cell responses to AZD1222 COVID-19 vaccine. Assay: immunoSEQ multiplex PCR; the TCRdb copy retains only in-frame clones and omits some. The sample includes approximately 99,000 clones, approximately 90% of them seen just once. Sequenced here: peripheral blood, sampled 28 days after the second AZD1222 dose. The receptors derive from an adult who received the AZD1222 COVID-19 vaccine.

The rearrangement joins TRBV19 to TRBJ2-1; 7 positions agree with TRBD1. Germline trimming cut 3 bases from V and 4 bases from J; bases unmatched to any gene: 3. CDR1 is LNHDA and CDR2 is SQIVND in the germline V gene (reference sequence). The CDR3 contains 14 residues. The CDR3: CASSIGTAYNEQFF. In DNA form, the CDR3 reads TGTGCCAGTAGTATTGGGACAGCATACAATGAGCAGTTCTTC.

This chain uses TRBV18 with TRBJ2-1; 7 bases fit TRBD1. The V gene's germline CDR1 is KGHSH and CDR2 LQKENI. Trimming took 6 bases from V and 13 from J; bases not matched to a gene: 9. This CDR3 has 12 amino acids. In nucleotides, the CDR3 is TGTGCCAGCTCTCTCGACAGGGCGATTCAGTTCTTC. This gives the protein CASSLDRAIQFF.

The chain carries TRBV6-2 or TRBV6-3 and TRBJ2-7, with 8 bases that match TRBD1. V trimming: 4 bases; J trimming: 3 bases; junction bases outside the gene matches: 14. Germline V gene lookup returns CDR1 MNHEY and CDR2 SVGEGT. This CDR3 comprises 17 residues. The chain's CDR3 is CASSSPRQGARFYEQYF. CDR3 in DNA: TGTGCCAGCAGTTCGCCCCGCCAGGGGGCAAGATTCTACGAGCAGTACTTC.

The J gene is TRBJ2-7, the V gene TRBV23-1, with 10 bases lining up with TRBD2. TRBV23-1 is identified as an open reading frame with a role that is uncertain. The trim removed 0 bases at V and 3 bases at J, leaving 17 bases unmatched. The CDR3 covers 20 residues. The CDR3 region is CASSQSEGVWTSGIIYEQYF. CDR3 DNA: TGCGCCAGCAGTCAATCCGAGGGGGTCTGGACTAGCGGTATTATCTACGAGCAGTACTTC.

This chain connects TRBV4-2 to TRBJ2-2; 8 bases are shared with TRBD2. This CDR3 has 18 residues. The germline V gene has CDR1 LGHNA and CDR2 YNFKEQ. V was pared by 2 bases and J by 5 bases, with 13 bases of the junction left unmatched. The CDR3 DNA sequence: TGTGCCAGCAGCCAATGGCCAGCGGGAGATTCGAGTACCGGGGAGCTGTTTTTT. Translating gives CASSQWPAGDSSTGELFF.

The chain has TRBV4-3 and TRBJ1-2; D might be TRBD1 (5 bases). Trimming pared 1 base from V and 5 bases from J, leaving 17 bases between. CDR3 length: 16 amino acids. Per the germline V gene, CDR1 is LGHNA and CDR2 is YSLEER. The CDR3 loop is CASSQVAQRDGYGYTF. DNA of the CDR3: TGCGCCAGCAGCCAAGTTGCTCAAAGGGACGGATATGGCTACACCTTC.

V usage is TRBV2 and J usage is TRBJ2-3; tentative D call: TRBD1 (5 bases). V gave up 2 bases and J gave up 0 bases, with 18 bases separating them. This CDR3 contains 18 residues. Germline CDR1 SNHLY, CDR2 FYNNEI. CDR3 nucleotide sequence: TGTGCCAGCAGTGAAAAGGGGCCGGGTTGGGCGAGCACAGATACGCAGTATTTT. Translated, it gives CASSEKGPGWASTDTQYF.

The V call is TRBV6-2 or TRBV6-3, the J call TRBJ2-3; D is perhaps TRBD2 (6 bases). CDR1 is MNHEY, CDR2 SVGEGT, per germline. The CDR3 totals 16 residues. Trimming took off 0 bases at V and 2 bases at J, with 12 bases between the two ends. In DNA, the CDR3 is TGTGCCAGCAGTTACTCTGGGCGGGACCACACAGATACGCAGTATTTT. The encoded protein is CASSYSGRDHTDTQYF.

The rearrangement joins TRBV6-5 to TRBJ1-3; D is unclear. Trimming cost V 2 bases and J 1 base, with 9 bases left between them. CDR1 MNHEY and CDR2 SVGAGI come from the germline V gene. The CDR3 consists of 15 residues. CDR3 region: CASSYRRGSGNTIYF. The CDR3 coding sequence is TGTGCCAGCAGTTACCGCCGTGGTTCTGGAAACACCATATATTTT.

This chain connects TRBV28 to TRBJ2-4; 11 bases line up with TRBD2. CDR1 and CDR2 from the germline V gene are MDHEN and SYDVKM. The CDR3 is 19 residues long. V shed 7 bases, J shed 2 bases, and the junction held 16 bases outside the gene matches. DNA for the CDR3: TGTGCCAGCACCTCCCCCCAGGATAGCGGGAGGGCCTCCAAAAACATTCAGTACTTC. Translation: CASTSPQDSGRASKNIQYF. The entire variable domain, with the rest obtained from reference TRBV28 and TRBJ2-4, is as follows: DVKVTQSSRYLVKRTGEKVFLECVQDMDHENMFWYRQDPGLGLRLIYFSYDVKMKEKGDIPEGYSVSREKKERFSLILESASTNQTSMYLCASTSPQDSGRASKNIQYFGAGTRLSVL.

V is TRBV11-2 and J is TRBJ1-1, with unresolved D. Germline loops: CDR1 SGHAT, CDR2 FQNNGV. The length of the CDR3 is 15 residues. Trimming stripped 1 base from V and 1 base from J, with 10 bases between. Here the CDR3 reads CASSLGRQANTEAFF. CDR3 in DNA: TGTGCCAGCAGCTTAGGTCGGCAGGCGAACACTGAAGCTTTCTTT.

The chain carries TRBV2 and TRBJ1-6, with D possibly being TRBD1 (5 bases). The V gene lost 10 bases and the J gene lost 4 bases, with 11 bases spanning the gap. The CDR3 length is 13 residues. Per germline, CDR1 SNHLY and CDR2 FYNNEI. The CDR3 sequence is CATQTDYNSPLHF. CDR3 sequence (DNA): TGTGCCACCCAGACAGATTATAATTCACCCCTCCACTTT. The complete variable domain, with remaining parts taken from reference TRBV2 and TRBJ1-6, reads EPEVTQTPSHQVTQMGQEVILRCVPISNHLYFYWYRQILGQKVEFLVSFYNNEISEKSEIFDDQFSVERPDGSNFTLKIRSTKLEDSAMYFCATQTDYNSPLHFGNGTRLTVT.

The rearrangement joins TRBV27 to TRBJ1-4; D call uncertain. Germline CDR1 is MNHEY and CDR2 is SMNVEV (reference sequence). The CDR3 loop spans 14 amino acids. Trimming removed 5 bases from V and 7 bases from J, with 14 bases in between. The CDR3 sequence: CASSPTLSGEKLFF. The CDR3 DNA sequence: TGTGCCAGCAGTCCCACCTTATCCGGTGAAAAACTGTTTTTT.

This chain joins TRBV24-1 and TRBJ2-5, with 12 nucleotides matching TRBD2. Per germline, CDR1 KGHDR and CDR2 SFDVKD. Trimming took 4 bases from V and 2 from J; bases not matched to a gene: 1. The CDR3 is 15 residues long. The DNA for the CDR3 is TGTGCCACCAGTGAGACTAGCGGGAGTCAAGAGACCCAGTACTTC. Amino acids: CATSETSGSQETQYF.

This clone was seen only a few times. CDR3 in amino acids: CASSLIGQANTEAFF. CDR3 nucleotides: TGTGCCAGCAGTCTAATTGGGCAGGCGAACACTGAAGCTTTCTTT. The chain links TRBV28 to TRBJ1-1, with no clear D. Germline V CDR1 and CDR2: MDHEN, SYDVKM. Trimming took off 5 bases at V and 1 base at J, with 14 bases between the two ends. There are 15 residues in the CDR3.

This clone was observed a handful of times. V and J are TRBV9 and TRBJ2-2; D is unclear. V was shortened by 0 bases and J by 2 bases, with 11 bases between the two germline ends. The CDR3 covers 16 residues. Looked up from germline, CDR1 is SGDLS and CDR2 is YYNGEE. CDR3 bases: TGTGCCAGCAGCGTAGTAGTTGGCTCCAACACCGGGGAGCTGTTTTTT. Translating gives CASSVVVGSNTGELFF.

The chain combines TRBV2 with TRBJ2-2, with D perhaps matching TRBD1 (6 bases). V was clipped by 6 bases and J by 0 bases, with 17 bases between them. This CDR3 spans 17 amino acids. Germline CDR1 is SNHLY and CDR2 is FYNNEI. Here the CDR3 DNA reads TGTGCCAGCAGCCTACACAGGGAGACCCCGAACACCGGGGAGCTGTTTTTT. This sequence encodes CASSLHRETPNTGELFF.

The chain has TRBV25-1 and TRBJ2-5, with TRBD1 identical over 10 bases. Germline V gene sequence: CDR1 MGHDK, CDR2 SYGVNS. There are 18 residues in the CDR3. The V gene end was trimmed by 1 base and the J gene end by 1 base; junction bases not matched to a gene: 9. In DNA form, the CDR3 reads TGTGCCAGCAGTGAATGGTTGGCTGGGACAGGGGCCCAAGAGACCCAGTACTTC. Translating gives CASSEWLAGTGAQETQYF. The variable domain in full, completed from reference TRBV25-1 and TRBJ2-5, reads EADIYQTPRYLVIGTGKKITLECSQTMGHDKMYWYQQDPGMELHLIHYSYGVNSTEKGDLSSESTVSRIRTEHFPLTLESARPSHTSQYLCASSEWLAGTGAQETQYFGPGTRLLVL.

As DNA, the CDR3 is TGTGCCAGCTCACCTAACAGGGAGGGCGAGCAGTACTTC. Encoded protein: CASSPNREGEQYF. The chain links TRBV18 to TRBJ2-7, with D perhaps matching TRBD2 (7 bases). The CDR3 runs 13 residues. CDR1 KGHSH and CDR2 LQKENI come from the germline V gene. The germline V and J ends were trimmed by 3 bases and 6 bases, with 12 bases remaining between them.

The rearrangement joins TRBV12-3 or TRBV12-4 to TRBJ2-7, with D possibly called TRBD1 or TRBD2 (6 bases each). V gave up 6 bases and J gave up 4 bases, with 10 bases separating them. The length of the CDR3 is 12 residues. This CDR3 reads CASRRGEYEQYF. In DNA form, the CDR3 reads TGTGCCAGCAGGAGGGGGGAGTACGAGCAGTACTTC.